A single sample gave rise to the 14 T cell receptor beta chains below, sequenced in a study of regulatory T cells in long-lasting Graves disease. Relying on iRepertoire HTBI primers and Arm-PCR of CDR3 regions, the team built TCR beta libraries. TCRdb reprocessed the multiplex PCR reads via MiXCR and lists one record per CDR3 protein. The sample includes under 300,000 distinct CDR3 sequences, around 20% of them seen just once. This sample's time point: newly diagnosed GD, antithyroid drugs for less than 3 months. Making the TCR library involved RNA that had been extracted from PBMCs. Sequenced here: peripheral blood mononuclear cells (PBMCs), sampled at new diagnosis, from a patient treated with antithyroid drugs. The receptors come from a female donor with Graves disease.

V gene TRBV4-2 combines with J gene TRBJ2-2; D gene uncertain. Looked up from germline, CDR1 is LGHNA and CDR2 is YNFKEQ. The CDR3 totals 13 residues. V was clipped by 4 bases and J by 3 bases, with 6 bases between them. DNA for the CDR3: TGTGCCAGCAGCCGCCTGGACACCGGGGAGCTGTTTTTT. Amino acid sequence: CASSRLDTGELFF.

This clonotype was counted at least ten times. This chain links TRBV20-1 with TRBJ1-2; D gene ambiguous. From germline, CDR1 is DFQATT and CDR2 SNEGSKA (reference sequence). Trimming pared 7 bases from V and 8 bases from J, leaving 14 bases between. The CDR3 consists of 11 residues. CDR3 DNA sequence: TGCAGTGTTTCGGACGGTTCAGGCTACACCTTC. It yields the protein CSVSDGSGYTF.

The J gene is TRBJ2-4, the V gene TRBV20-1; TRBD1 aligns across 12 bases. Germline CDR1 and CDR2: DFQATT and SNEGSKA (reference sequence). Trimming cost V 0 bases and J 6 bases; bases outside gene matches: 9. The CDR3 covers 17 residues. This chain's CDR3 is CSARDKVGQGARNIQYF. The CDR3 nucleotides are TGCAGTGCTAGAGATAAGGTGGGACAGGGGGCCCGAAACATTCAGTACTTC.

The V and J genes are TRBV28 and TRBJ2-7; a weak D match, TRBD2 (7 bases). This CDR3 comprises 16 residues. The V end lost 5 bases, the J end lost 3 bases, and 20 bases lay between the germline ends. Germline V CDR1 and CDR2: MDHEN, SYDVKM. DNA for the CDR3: TGTGCCAGCAGTCGCCAACAGGGAGGGGGGGTCTACGAGCAGTACTTC. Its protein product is CASSRQQGGGVYEQYF.

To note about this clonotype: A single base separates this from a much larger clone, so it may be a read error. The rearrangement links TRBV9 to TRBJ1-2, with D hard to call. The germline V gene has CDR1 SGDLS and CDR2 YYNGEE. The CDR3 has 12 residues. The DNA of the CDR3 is TGTGCCAGCAGCGTGGGGAACTATGGCTACGCCTTC. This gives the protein CASSVGNYGYAF.

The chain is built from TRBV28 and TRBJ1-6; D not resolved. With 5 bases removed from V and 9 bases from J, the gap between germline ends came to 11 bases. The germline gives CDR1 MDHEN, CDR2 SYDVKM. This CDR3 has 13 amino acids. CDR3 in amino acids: CASSDPLPSPLHF. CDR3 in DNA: TGTGCCAGCAGTGACCCCCTGCCTTCACCCCTCCACTTT. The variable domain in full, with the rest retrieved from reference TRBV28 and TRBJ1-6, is DVKVTQSSRYLVKRTGEKVFLECVQDMDHENMFWYRQDPGLGLRLIYFSYDVKMKEKGDIPEGYSVSREKKERFSLILESASTNQTSMYLCASSDPLPSPLHFGNGTRLTVT.

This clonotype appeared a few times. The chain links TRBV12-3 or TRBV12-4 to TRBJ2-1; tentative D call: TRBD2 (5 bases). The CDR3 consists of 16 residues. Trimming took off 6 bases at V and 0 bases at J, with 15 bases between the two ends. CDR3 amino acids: CASRSSLSSSYNEQFF. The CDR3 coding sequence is TGTGCCAGCAGGTCTAGCCTTAGTTCCTCCTACAATGAGCAGTTCTTC.

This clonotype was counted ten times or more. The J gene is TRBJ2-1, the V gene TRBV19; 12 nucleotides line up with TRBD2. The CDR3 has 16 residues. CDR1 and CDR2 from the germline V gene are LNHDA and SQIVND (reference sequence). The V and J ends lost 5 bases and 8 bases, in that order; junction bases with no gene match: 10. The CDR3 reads CASSLRRTSGDYEQFF. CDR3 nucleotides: TGTGCCAGTAGTCTCCGGAGGACTAGCGGGGACTATGAGCAGTTCTTC.

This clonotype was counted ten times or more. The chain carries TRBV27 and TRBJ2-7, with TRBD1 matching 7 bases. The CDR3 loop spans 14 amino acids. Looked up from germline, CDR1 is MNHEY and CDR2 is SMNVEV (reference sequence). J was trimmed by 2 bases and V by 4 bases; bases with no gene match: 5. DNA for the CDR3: TGTGCCAGCAGTTCCCTGGACAGGCCCTACGAGCAGTACTTC. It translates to CASSSLDRPYEQYF.

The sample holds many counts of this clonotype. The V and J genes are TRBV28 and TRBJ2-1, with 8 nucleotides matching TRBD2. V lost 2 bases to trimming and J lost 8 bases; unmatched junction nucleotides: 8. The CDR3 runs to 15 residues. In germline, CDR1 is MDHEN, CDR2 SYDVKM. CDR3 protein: CASSLAGGPIYEQFF. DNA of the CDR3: TGTGCCAGCAGTTTAGCGGGGGGCCCGATCTATGAGCAGTTCTTC.

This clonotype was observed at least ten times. The CDR3 region is CASSPRSNSDTQYF. DNA of the CDR3: TGTGCCAGCAGCCCTCGGTCTAACTCAGATACGCAGTATTTT. V usage is TRBV7-2 and J usage is TRBJ2-3; unclear D gene. The V gene lost 5 bases and the J gene lost 4 bases, with 13 bases spanning the gap. This CDR3 region has 14 residues. Germline CDR1 reads SGHTA; CDR2 reads FQGNSA. Variable domain in full (rest from reference TRBV7-2 and TRBJ2-3): GAGVSQSPSNKVTEKGKDVELRCDPISGHTALYWYRQSLGQGLEFLIYFQGNSAPDKSGLPSDRFSAERTGGSVSTLTIQRTQQEDSAVYLCASSPRSNSDTQYFGPGTRLTVL.

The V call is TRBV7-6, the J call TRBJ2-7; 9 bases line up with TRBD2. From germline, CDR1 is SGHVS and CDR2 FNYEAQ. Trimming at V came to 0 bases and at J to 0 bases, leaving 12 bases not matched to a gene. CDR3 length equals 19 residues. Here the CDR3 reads CASSLAPLLSGRISYEQYF. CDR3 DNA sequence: TGTGCCAGCAGCTTAGCTCCCCTGTTAAGCGGGAGGATCTCCTACGAGCAGTACTTC.

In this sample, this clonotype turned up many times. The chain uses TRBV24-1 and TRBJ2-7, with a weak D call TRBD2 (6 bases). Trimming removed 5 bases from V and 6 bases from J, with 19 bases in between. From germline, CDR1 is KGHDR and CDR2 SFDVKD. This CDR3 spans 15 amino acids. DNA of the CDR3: TGTGCCACCAGTGGAGGAGGTGGGGGGTTGGCCGAGCAGTACTTC. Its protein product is CATSGGGGGLAEQYF.

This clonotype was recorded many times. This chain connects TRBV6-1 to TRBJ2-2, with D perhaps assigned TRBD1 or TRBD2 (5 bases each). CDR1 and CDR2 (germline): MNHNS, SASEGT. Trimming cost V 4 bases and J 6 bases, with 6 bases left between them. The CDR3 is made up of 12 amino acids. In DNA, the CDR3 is TGTGCCAGCAGTGGAGGGGCCGGGGAGCTGTTTTTT. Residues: CASSGGAGELFF.